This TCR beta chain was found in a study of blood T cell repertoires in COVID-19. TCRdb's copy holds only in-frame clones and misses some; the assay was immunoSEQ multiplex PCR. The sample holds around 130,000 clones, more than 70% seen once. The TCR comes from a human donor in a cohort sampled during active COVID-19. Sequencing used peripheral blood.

CDR3 DNA sequence: TGTGCCAGCAGCTCCGGGACAGTGCAAGGCTACACCTTC. It yields the protein CASSSGTVQGYTF. The chain is built from TRBV7-2 and TRBJ1-2; 7 positions agree with TRBD1. Germline CDR1 and CDR2: SGHTA and FQGNSA. V was pared by 4 bases and J by 8 bases, with 7 bases of the junction left unmatched. This CDR3 spans 13 amino acids.